A single sample gave rise to the 19 T cell receptor beta chains below, sequenced in a study of long-term antiretroviral therapy in people with HIV. Investigators performed immunoSEQ version v3.0 at survey level. Clones were sequenced by immunoSEQ multiplex PCR, and TCRdb holds only the in-frame ones, with some missing. This sample yields approximately 7,900 clones, of which approximately 80% are seen a single time; about 15% belongs to the top ten. The source was unsorted PBMCs, collected 0.1 years after starting antiretroviral therapy. All receptors derive from a man aged 35 to 55 with HIV.

The chain joins TRBV10-3 to TRBJ1-1; TRBD1 agrees at 9 bases. The CDR3 spans 16 residues. Germline-derived CDR1 and CDR2 are ENHRY and SYGVKD. The trim removed 0 bases at V and 8 bases at J, leaving 10 bases unmatched. DNA for the CDR3: TGTGCCATCAGTGAGTCTCTAGGTTGGGACAGGGAGGAAGCTTTCTTT. Protein: CAISESLGWDREEAFF.

Only a few counts were recorded for this clone. V and J are TRBV6-1 and TRBJ1-6, with TRBD1 as a possible D gene (5 bases). CDR1 is MNHNS and CDR2 is SASEGT in the germline V gene. Trimming left V 7 bases short and J 6 bases short, with 13 bases between. This CDR3 contains 14 residues. The CDR3 protein is CASKSGTANSPLHF. DNA for the CDR3: TGTGCCAGCAAGTCGGGGACTGCTAATTCACCCCTCCACTTT.

V and J are TRBV7-2 and TRBJ2-7; D possibly corresponds to TRBD1 (6 bases). This CDR3 is 15 amino acids long. Germline loops: CDR1 SGHTA, CDR2 FQGNSA. V lost 4 bases and J lost 0, with 13 bases in between. The CDR3 sequence: CASSYDRLPSYEQYF. Written as DNA, the CDR3 is TGTGCCAGCAGCTACGACAGGCTGCCCTCCTACGAGCAGTACTTC.

This rearrangement joins TRBV2 to TRBJ2-1, with a tentative D call TRBD2 (5 bases). V dropped 8 bases and J dropped 0 bases, with 8 bases sitting between them. CDR1 is SNHLY and CDR2 is FYNNEI in the germline V gene. The CDR3 is 13 residues long. The CDR3 sequence is CASGLASYNEQFF. The CDR3 nucleotides are TGTGCCAGCGGGCTAGCCTCCTACAATGAGCAGTTCTTC.

V usage is TRBV19 and J usage is TRBJ2-2, with D possibly being TRBD2 (7 bases). Trimming took 3 bases from V and 1 from J, leaving 12 bases between them. The CDR3 contains 16 residues. The V gene's germline CDR1 is LNHDA and CDR2 SQIVND (reference sequence). The CDR3 DNA is TGTGCCAGTAGTATCCGGGGGGCTTTGAACACCGGGGAGCTGTTTTTT. Amino acids: CASSIRGALNTGELFF.

The gene calls are TRBV27 and TRBJ1-2; D perhaps matches TRBD1 (5 bases). Germline CDR1 MNHEY, CDR2 SMNVEV (reference sequence). The CDR3 runs to 16 residues. V shed 3 bases and J shed 0 bases, with 14 bases lying between them. CDR3 sequence: CASSFWGTQANYGYTF. As DNA, the CDR3 is TGTGCCAGCAGTTTCTGGGGCACCCAAGCTAACTATGGCTACACCTTC.

The chain recombines TRBV4-1 with TRBJ2-7; a weak D match, TRBD1 (6 bases). The V and J ends lost 0 bases and 0 bases respectively, with 9 bases between them. Germline V gives CDR1 MGHRA, CDR2 YSYEKL. The CDR3 is 15 residues long. This chain's CDR3 is CASSQETGPSYEQYF. The DNA of the CDR3 is TGCGCCAGCAGCCAAGAAACAGGGCCCTCCTACGAGCAGTACTTC.

This chain uses TRBV28 with TRBJ2-5; D is unresolved. Per the germline V gene, CDR1 is MDHEN and CDR2 is SYDVKM. The CDR3 runs 11 residues. V was shortened by 1 base and J by 6 bases, with 3 bases between the two germline ends. The CDR3 sequence: CASSLSQTQYF. In DNA form, the CDR3 reads TGTGCCAGCAGTTTATCTCAGACCCAGTACTTC. Using reference TRBV28 and TRBJ2-5 for the parts outside the CDR3, the full variable domain is DVKVTQSSRYLVKRTGEKVFLECVQDMDHENMFWYRQDPGLGLRLIYFSYDVKMKEKGDIPEGYSVSREKKERFSLILESASTNQTSMYLCASSLSQTQYFGPGTRLLVL.

V is TRBV18 and J is TRBJ1-1, with 8 bases identical to TRBD1. The V segment lost 3 bases and the J segment 8 bases; nucleotides outside the gene matches: 5. This CDR3 is 13 amino acids long. Looked up from germline, CDR1 is KGHSH and CDR2 is LQKENI. In DNA form, the CDR3 reads TGTGCCAGCTCACCCGTAACAGGGGGGGAAGCTTTCTTT. It codes for CASSPVTGGEAFF.

This rearrangement joins TRBV7-2 to TRBJ1-5; 7 positions match TRBD1. The length of the CDR3 is 14 residues. The V segment lost 6 bases and the J segment 6 bases; nucleotides outside the gene matches: 8. CDR1 SGHTA and CDR2 FQGNSA come from the germline V gene. CDR3 in DNA: TGTGCCAGCAGTTATACTACAGGGGTTCAGCCCCAGCATTTT. Amino acids: CASSYTTGVQPQHF.

This chain joins TRBV29-1 and TRBJ2-2; 9 bases match TRBD1. With 4 bases clipped from V and 8 bases from J, the junction kept 14 bases outside the gene matches. The germline gives CDR1 SQVTM, CDR2 ANQGSEA. CDR3 length: 16 residues. The CDR3 loop reads CSVGAWAQGASGELFF. In DNA, the CDR3 is TGCAGCGTTGGGGCCTGGGCACAGGGGGCATCAGGGGAGCTGTTTTTT.

The V call is TRBV6-1, the J call TRBJ1-5; 7 bases agree with TRBD1. V gave up 10 bases and J gave up 3 bases; unmatched junction bases: 6. The V gene's germline CDR1 is MNHNS and CDR2 SASEGT. The CDR3 loop spans 13 amino acids. The CDR3 DNA reads TGTGCCACTCGGGACAGCCACAATCAGCCCCAGCATTTT. It translates to CATRDSHNQPQHF.

Remarks on this clone: This may come from a read error, since a much larger clone is one base off. Other nucleotide sequences in the sample specify the same CDR3. The chain is built from TRBV5-5 and TRBJ2-1; possibly TRBD2 for D (6 bases). V shed 4 bases and J shed 6 bases, with 8 bases lying between them. The CDR3 sequence is 12 residues long. In germline, CDR1 is SGHKS, CDR2 YYEKEE (reference sequence). DNA of the CDR3: TGTGCCAGCAGCCCCGGGGGCAATGAGCAGTTCTTC. Amino acid sequence: CASSPGGNEQFF.

This clone is judged medium-sized. The J gene is TRBJ1-6, the V gene TRBV6-5; D unresolved. Germline loops: CDR1 MNHEY, CDR2 SVGAGI. The CDR3 runs to 14 residues. Trimming removed 0 bases at V and 8 bases at J, with 8 bases between. The CDR3 sequence is CASSYSQADSPLHF. The CDR3 bases are TGTGCCAGCAGTTACTCCCAGGCTGATTCACCCCTCCACTTT.

The J gene is TRBJ1-1, the V gene TRBV12-5; D unclear. Germline-derived CDR1 and CDR2 are LGHNT and FRNRAP. The V end was cut by 6 bases, the J end by 1 base, with 12 bases between. CDR3 length: 14 amino acids. The CDR3 protein is CASGSAGRNTEAFF. Here the CDR3 DNA reads TGTGCTAGTGGGTCTGCCGGGAGGAACACTGAAGCTTTCTTT.

The chain has TRBV11-2 and TRBJ2-1, with D possibly TRBD1 on 7 matching bases. This CDR3 contains 17 residues. Deletions cut 5 bases from V and 5 bases from J, with 22 bases between. Looked up from germline, CDR1 is SGHAT and CDR2 is FQNNGV. The CDR3 loop reads CASSNLGRGQQNNEQFF. The CDR3, as DNA: TGTGCCAGCAGCAACCTGGGGCGGGGACAGCAAAACAATGAGCAGTTCTTC.

As concerns this clone: Distinct nucleotide sequences in the sample also encode this CDR3. V usage is TRBV7-6 and J usage is TRBJ2-7; a weak D match, TRBD2 (6 bases). This CDR3 region has 13 residues. The germline V and J ends were trimmed by 0 bases and 6 bases, with 9 bases remaining between them. The V gene's germline CDR1 is SGHVS and CDR2 FNYEAQ. CDR3 protein: CASSLAGGSEQYF. The CDR3, as DNA: TGTGCCAGCAGCTTAGCGGGAGGTTCCGAGCAGTACTTC.

This chain links TRBV5-1 with TRBJ2-5; D remains unclear. The CDR3 runs 13 residues. The germline V and J ends were trimmed by 0 bases and 4 bases, with 7 bases remaining between them. CDR1 SGHRS and CDR2 YFSETQ come from the germline V gene. The CDR3 DNA sequence: TGCGCCAGCAGCTTGGAGGGAAGAGAGACCCAGTACTTC. Protein sequence: CASSLEGRETQYF.

The gene calls are TRBV7-6 and TRBJ1-2, with D unclear. V was cut by 2 bases and J by 4 bases, with 5 bases left in between. This CDR3 contains 12 residues. Germline lookup yields CDR1 SGHVS and CDR2 FNYEAQ. Written as DNA, the CDR3 is TGTGCCAGCAGCTTATACAGCTATGGCTACACCTTC. Translating gives CASSLYSYGYTF. The full variable domain, its missing parts supplied by reference TRBV7-6 and TRBJ1-2, is GAGVSQSPRYKVTKRGQDVALRCDPISGHVSLYWYRQALGQGPEFLTYFNYEAQQDKSGLPNDRFSAERPEGSISTLTIQRTEQRDSAMYRCASSLYSYGYTFGSGTRLTVV.